This T cell receptor beta chain was identified during a study of regulatory and conventional T cells in RAG deficiency. General observations from the study: Shannon entropy fell and Simpson indices rose in RAG-deficient patients. Compared with controls, unique Treg TCR beta sequences dropped about 97-fold in Omenn syndrome and CID/AS. Shorter CDR3s in all patient subsets; >80% Treg-Tconv overlap in Omenn.

Libraries were prepared by immunoSEQ multiplex PCR; TCRdb keeps only in-frame clonotypes and omits some of them. The sample lists some 6,700 clones, roughly four fifths occurring once. Of note for this clone: The antigen remains unidentified.

Looked up from germline, CDR1 is SEHNR and CDR2 is FQNEAQ (reference sequence). Trimming took 2 bases from V and 10 from J, leaving 11 bases between them. The CDR3 is 12 amino acids. The same specimen was also included in a second study, on regulatory T cells. As that study records: Amplification used 52 TRBV primers and 13 TRBJ primers.

The clonotype comes from a human donor in good health. Sequences were obtained from CD8+ T cells sorted from blood. V usage is TRBV7-9 and J usage is TRBJ1-1; D call uncertain. The CDR3 DNA sequence: TGTGCCAGCAGCTTAAACCCCCCCCCAGCTTTCTTT. This gives the protein CASSLNPPPAFF.